This TCR beta chain was recorded in a study of blood T cells in healthy people across ages. At the level of the study: When template switching was applied, about one barcoded beta molecule was captured per two T cells.

PCR was performed a second time for about 6 to 12 cycles using a sample-barcoded 5' primer and a J-beta primer mix. One entry per CDR3 protein results from TCRdb running MiXCR on the 5' RACE reads. The repertoire holds more than 650,000 distinct CDR3 sequences, with roughly 25% as singletons. This clonotype was seen a handful of times. The germline V gene has CDR1 SQVTM and CDR2 ANQGSEA. V lost 8 bases and J lost 8; bases outside the gene matches: 12. CDR3 length: 13 amino acids. This sample was also put to use in a study of T cells of mothers and their children. That publication notes: cDNA was synthesized from all extracted RNA at roughly 1.5 ug per reaction.

This rearrangement joins TRBV29-1 to TRBJ2-3; the match to TRBD1 covers 8 bases. Specimen: blood. The source of this sequence is a boy between 10 and 17 years old in good health. The CDR3 here is CSLSTGAGGTQYF. The CDR3 DNA sequence: TGCAGCCTCTCGACAGGGGCCGGGGGTACGCAGTATTTT.